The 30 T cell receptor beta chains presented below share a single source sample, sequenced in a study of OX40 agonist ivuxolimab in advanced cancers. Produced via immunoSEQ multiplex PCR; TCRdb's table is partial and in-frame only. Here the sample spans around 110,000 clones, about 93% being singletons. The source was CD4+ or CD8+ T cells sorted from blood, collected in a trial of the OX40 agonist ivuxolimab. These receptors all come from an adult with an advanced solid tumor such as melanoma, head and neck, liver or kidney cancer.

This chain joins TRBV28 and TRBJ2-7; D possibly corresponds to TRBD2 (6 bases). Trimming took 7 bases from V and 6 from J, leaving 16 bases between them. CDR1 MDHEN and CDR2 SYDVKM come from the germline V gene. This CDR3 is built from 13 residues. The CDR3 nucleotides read TGTGCCAGCAAAACGGGAGTTGTGTCCGAGCAGTACTTC. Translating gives CASKTGVVSEQYF.

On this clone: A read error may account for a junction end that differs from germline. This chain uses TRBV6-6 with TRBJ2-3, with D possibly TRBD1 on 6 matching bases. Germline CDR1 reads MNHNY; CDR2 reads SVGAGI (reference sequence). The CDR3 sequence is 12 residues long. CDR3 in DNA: TGTGCCAGCAGTTCCGCGTGGACAGAAGCTACTTTT. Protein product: CASSSAWTEATF.

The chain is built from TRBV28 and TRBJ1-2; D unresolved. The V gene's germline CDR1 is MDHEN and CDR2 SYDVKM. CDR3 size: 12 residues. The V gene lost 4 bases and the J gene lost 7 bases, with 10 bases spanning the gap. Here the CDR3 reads CASSSNIGGYTF. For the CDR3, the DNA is TGTGCCAGCAGTTCGAACATAGGTGGCTACACCTTC.

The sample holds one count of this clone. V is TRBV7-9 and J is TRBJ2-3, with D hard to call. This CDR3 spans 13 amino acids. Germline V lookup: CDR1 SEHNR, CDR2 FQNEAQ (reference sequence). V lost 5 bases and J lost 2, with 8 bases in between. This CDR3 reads CASSLGSTDTQYF. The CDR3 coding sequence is TGTGCCAGCAGCCTAGGGTCCACAGATACGCAGTATTTT.

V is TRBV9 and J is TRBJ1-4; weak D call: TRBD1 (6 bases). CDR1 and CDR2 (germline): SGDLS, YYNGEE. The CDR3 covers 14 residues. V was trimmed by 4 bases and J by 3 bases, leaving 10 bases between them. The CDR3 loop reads CASSPRTANEKLFF. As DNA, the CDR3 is TGTGCCAGCAGCCCACGGACAGCTAATGAAAAACTGTTTTTT.

The CDR3 reads CASSLKGGSNTEAFF. The CDR3 nucleotides are TGTGCCAGCAGCTTAAAAGGGGGCTCGAACACTGAAGCTTTCTTT. This chain links TRBV7-3 with TRBJ1-1; TRBD1 matches at 7 bases. This CDR3 has 15 amino acids. Looked up from germline, CDR1 is SGHTA and CDR2 is FQGTGA. Trimming removed 1 base from V and 1 base from J; junction bases left unmatched: 3.

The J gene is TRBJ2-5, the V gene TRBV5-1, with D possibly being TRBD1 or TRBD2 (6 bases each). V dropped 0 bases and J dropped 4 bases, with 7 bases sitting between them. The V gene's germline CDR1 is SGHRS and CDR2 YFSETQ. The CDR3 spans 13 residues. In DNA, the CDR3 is TGCGCCAGCAGCTTGGGGGGGGCAGAGACCCAGTACTTC. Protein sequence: CASSLGGAETQYF.

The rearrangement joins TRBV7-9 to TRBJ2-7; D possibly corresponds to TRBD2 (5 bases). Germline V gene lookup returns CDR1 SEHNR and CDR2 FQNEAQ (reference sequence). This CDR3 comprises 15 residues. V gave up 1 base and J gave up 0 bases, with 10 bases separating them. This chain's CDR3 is CASSLVGLSSYEQYF. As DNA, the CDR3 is TGTGCCAGCAGCTTAGTTGGACTTAGCTCCTACGAGCAGTACTTC.

This CDR3 is CASSLALLTDTQYF. The CDR3 nucleotides read TGTGCCAGCAGCTTAGCCCTATTGACAGATACGCAGTATTTT. This chain uses TRBV5-8 with TRBJ2-3; D ambiguous. V lost 2 bases and J lost 3, with 10 bases in between. Germline values: CDR1 SGHTS, CDR2 YDEGEE. The CDR3 length is 14 residues.

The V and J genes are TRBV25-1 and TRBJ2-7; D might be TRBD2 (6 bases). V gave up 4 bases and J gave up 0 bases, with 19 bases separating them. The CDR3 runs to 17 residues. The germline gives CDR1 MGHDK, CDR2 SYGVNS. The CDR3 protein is CASSGGRTARSSYEQYF. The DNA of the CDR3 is TGTGCCAGCAGTGGGGGGAGGACGGCGAGGAGCTCCTACGAGCAGTACTTC.

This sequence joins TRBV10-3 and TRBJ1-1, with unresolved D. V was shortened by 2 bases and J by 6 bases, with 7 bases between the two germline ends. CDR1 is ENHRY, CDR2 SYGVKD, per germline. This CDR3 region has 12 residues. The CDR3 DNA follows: TGTGCCATCAGTGAGACGGACGCTGAAGCTTTCTTT. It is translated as CAISETDAEAFF.

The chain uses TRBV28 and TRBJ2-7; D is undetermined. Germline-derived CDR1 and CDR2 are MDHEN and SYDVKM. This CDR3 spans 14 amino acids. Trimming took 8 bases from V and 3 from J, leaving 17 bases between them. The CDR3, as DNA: TGTGCCAGCTATCCCCGGACGGCCCACTACGAGCAGTACTTC. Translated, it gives CASYPRTAHYEQYF.

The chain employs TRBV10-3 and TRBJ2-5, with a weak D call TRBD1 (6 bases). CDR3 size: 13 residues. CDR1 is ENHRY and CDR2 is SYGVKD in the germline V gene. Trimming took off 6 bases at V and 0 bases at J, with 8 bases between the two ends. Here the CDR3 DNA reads TGTGCCATCAGGGGGACATACCAAGAGACCCAGTACTTC. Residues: CAIRGTYQETQYF.

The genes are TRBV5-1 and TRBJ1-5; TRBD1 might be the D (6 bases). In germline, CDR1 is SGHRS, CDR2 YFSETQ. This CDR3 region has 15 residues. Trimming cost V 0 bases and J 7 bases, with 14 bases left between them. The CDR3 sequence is CASSLEGGWEQPQHF. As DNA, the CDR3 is TGCGCCAGCAGCTTGGAGGGGGGATGGGAGCAGCCCCAGCATTTT.

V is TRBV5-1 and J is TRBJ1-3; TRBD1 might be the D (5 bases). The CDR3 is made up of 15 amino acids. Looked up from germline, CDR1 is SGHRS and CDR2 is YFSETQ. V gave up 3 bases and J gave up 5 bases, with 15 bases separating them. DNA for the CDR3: TGCGCCAGCAGCTCAATCGGGACGGAGAGAAACACCATATATTTT. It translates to CASSSIGTERNTIYF.

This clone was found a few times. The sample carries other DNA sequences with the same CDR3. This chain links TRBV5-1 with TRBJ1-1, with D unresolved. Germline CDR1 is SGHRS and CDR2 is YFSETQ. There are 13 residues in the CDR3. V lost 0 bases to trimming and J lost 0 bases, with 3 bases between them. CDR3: CASSLEVNTEAFF. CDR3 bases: TGCGCCAGCAGCTTGGAAGTGAACACTGAAGCTTTCTTT.

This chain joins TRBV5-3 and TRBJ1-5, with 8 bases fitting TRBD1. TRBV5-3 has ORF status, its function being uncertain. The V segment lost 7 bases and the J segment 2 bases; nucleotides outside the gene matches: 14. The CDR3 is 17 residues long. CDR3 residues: CARDPRQGAIGNQPQHF. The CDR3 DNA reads TGTGCCAGAGATCCTCGCCAGGGGGCAATCGGCAATCAGCCCCAGCATTTT.

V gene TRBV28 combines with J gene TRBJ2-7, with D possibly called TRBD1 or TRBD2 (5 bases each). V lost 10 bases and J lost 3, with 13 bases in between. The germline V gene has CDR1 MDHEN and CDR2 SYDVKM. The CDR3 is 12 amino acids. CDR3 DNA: TGTGCCACCGGGACGACCCTCTACGAGCAGTACTTC. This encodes CATGTTLYEQYF.

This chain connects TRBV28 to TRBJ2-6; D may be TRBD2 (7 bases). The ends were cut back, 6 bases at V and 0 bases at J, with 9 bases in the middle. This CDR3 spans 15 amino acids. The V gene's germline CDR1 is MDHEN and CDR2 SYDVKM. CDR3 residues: CASRGGASGANVLTF. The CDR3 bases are TGTGCCAGCAGGGGGGGGGCCTCTGGGGCCAACGTCCTGACTTTC.

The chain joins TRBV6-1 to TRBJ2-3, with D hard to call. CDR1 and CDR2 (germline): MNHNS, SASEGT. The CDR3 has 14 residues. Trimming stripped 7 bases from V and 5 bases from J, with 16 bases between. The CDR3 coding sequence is TGTGCCAGCAAGCCGGGCACAACCAAAGATACGCAGTATTTT. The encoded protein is CASKPGTTKDTQYF.

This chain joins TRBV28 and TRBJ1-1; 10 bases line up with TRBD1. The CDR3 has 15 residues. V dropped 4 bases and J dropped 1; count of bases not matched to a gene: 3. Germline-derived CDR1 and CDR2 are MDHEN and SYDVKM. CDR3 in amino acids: CASSSDRGANTEAFF. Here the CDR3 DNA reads TGTGCCAGCAGTTCGGACAGGGGGGCGAACACTGAAGCTTTCTTT.

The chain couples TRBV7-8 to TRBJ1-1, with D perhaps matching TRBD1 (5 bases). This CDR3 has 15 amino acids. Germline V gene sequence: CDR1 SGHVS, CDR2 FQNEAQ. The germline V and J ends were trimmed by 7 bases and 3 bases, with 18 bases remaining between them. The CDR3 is CASISFRGGDTEAFF. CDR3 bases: TGTGCCAGCATCTCCTTCCGCGGGGGAGACACTGAAGCTTTCTTT.

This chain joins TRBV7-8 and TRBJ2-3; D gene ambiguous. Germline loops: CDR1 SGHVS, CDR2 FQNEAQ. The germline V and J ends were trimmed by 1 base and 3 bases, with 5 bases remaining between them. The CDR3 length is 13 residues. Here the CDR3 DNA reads TGTGCCAGCAGCTTAGGTTATACAGATACGCAGTATTTT. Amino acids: CASSLGYTDTQYF.

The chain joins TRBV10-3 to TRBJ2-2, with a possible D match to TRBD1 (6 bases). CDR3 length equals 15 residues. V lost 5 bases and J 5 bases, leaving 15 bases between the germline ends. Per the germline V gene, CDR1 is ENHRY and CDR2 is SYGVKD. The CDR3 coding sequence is TGTGCCATCAGTTCCGGGACACTGACAACCGGGGAGCTGTTTTTT. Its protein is CAISSGTLTTGELFF.

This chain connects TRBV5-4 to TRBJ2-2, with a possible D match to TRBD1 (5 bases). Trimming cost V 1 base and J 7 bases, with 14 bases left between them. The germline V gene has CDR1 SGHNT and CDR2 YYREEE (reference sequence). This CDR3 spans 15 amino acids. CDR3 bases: TGTGCCAGCAGCTTGCTAGGGGCCTTACACGGGGAGCTGTTTTTT. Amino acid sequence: CASSLLGALHGELFF.

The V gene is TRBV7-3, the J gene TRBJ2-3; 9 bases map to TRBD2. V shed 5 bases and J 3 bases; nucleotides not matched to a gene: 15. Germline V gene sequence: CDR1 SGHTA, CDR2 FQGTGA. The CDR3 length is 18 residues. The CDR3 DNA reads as TGTGCCAGCAGCGTAGCCCCACCCGGGACTAGCCTAACAGATACGCAGTATTTT. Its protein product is CASSVAPPGTSLTDTQYF.

The CDR3 nucleotides read TGTGCCAGCAGTTTACTGTCCCGAGGCTCACGGTCCCGGGACAGGGCCGGGGAGCTGTTTTTT. Its protein is CASSLLSRGSRSRDRAGELFF. The rearrangement links TRBV28 to TRBJ2-2, with 9 positions matching TRBD1. Germline V gives CDR1 MDHEN, CDR2 SYDVKM. The CDR3 is made up of 21 amino acids. V trimming: 2 bases; J trimming: 6 bases; junction bases outside the gene matches: 22.

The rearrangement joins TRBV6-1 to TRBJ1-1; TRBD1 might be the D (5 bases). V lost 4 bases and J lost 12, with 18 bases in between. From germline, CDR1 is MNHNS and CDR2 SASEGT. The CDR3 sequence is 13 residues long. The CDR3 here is CASSGGDLGSPFF. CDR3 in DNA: TGTGCCAGCAGTGGGGGGGACCTGGGGTCTCCTTTCTTT.

This CDR3 reads CSARSGLGEFF. DNA of the CDR3: TGCAGTGCTAGAAGCGGCCTGGGAGAGTTCTTC. V gene TRBV20-1 combines with J gene TRBJ2-1, with D possibly being TRBD2 (5 bases). The CDR3 spans 11 residues. Trimming removed 2 bases from V and 14 bases from J, with 13 bases in between. Germline V CDR1 and CDR2: DFQATT, SNEGSKA (reference sequence).

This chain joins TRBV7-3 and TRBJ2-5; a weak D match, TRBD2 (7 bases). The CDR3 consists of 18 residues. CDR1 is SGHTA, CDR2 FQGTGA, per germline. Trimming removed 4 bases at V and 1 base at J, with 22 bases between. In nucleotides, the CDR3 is TGTGCCAGCAGCTCCCCCGGGTGGGGGGGCAGCGTCCAAGAGACCCAGTACTTC. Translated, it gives CASSSPGWGGSVQETQYF.